The clone carrying this T cell receptor beta chain was seen a few times. These data come from a study of early T cells in non-severe SARS-CoV-2 infection. Turning to the study itself: Unsorted whole-blood RNA was sequenced in bulk, leaving chains unpaired.

V was pared by 5 bases and J by 1 base, with 4 bases of the junction left unmatched. The CDR3 consists of 15 residues. Using its own MiXCR run on the 5' RACE reads, TCRdb lists one record per CDR3 protein. This sample has tens of thousands of distinct CDR3 sequences, with more than 13% found just once. Sample: whole blood. The chain joins TRBV12-3 or TRBV12-4 to TRBJ2-7, with 11 bases fitting TRBD2. The receptor comes from an adult who was a healthcare worker with PCR-confirmed SARS-CoV-2 infection or an uninfected control (not recorded which). The CDR3 protein is CASSHTSGSSYEQYF. Written as DNA, the CDR3 is TGTGCCAGCAGTCACACTAGCGGGAGTTCCTACGAGCAGTACTTC.